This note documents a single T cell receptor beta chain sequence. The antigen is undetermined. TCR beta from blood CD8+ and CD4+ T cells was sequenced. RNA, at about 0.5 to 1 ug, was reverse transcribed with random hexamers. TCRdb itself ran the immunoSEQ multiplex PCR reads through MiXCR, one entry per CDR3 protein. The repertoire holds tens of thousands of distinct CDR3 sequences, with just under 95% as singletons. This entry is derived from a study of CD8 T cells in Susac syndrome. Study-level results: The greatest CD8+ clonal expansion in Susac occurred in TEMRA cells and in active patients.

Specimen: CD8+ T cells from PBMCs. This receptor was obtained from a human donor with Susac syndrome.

CDR3 amino acids: CASSTSRGREQETQYF. Here the CDR3 DNA reads TGTGCCAGCAGTACTTCCAGGGGGCGGGAACAAGAGACCCAGTACTTC. The gene calls are TRBV12-3 or TRBV12-4 and TRBJ2-5; TRBD1 aligns across 8 bases. The CDR3 contains 16 residues. Trimming took 5 bases from V and 2 from J; bases not matched to a gene: 10.